The present T cell receptor beta chain was sequenced within a study of blood T cells in healthy people across ages. To note about this clonotype: One junction end does not reproduce the germline sequence, and a read error may be involved.

The CDR3 spans 16 residues. Germline V gene lookup returns CDR1 ENHRY and CDR2 SYGVKD. Combining a sample-barcoded 5' primer with a J-beta primer mix, a second PCR ran for 7 to 11 cycles. TCRdb ran MiXCR on the 5' RACE reads and lists one entry per CDR3 protein. This table has about 930,000 distinct CDR3 sequences, about 29% appearing once. The same data also went into a second study, on T cells of mothers and their children.

The rearrangement links TRBV10-3 to TRBJ2-7; 12 nucleotides match TRBD1. The sequenced sample consisted of blood. The origin of this receptor is a middle-aged woman in good health. CDR3 in DNA: TGTGCCAGCAGTTCGCGCGGGACAGGGGGCAACTACGAGCAGTACTTC. Translation: CASSSRGTGGNYEQYF.